This T cell receptor (beta chain) was sequenced during a study of beta chain features in type 1 diabetes. The study reverse transcribed the entire isolated RNA, so it sequenced expressed TCRB transcripts. Sequencing was performed with immunoSEQ multiplex PCR; in TCRdb, only in-frame clones are kept and a portion is missing. The sample has 600,000 to 700,000 clones, roughly an eighth seen once. On this clone: Its antigen is not known.

Overall study results and limits: When VDJ junctions were examined, type 1 diabetes patients showed fewer insertions and more deletions. Moderate yet significant TCRB CDR3 shortening was seen in Type 1 diabetes patients in all four CD4+ subsets.

The material sequenced was naive CD4+ T cells from blood. The receptor's source is a young man with type 1 diabetes.

For the CDR3, the DNA is TGTGCCAGCAGCCACCGGGACCCTAACTACAATGAGCAGTTCTTC. As protein: CASSHRDPNYNEQFF. V is TRBV9 and J is TRBJ2-1, with D perhaps TRBD1 or TRBD2 (5 bases each). From germline, CDR1 is SGDLS and CDR2 YYNGEE. This CDR3 has 15 residues. V was pared by 4 bases and J by 3 bases, with 14 bases between.